This TCR beta chain was captured in a study of cytomegalovirus exposure and HLA in healthy donors. The wider study: Samples from HLA-typed donors yielded about 85 million unique TCRs in an early data release.

Amplification used 60 Vbeta primers and 13 Jbeta primers. Some clones are missing from TCRdb's copy, which holds only in-frame ones; the method was immunoSEQ multiplex PCR. Of some 190,000 clones in the sample, about nine tenths were seen once. The V gene lost 0 bases and the J gene lost 5 bases, with 9 bases spanning the gap. Germline V gene lookup returns CDR1 SGDLS and CDR2 YYNGEE. The CDR3 has 13 residues. The sequencing sample was made of PBMCs. The source is a boy between 2 and 15 years old in good health and CMV-seronegative. The V and J genes are TRBV9 and TRBJ2-7; D possibly corresponds to TRBD2 (5 bases). This chain's CDR3 is CASSVGGNDEQYF. For the CDR3, the DNA is TGTGCCAGCAGCGTAGGAGGGAACGACGAGCAGTACTTC.